What follows are 32 T cell receptor beta chains derived from one specimen sequenced in a study of blood T cell repertoires in COVID-19. TCRdb keeps only in-frame clones here, not all; method: immunoSEQ multiplex PCR. In the table there are around 330,000 clones, roughly 90% of which are singletons. The sequenced sample was peripheral blood. These receptor sequences come from a woman in her 50s with active or convalescent COVID-19.

The chain links TRBV18 to TRBJ1-2, with D perhaps TRBD1 (5 bases). Per germline, CDR1 KGHSH and CDR2 LQKENI. The ends were cut back, 3 bases at V and 5 bases at J, with 10 bases in the middle. The CDR3 is 13 amino acids. CDR3 residues: CASSPQGLYGYTF. The CDR3 bases are TGTGCCAGCTCACCCCAGGGCCTATATGGCTACACCTTC.

Details on this clone: One end of the junction is discordant with germline, which a read error may explain. CDR3 protein: CASSLEITGVNTGELFF. In DNA form, the CDR3 reads TGTGCTAGCAGCTTAGAGATCACAGGGGTGAACACCGGGGAGCTGTTTTTT. V usage is TRBV7-7 and J usage is TRBJ2-2, with 7 bases fitting TRBD1. The CDR3 totals 17 residues. Germline assignment: CDR1 SSHAT and CDR2 FNYEAQ (reference sequence).

The genes are TRBV11-1 and TRBJ2-7; 10 nucleotides match TRBD1. Per germline, CDR1 SGHAT and CDR2 FQDESV (reference sequence). CDR3 length equals 15 residues. The J segment lost 5 bases and the V segment lost 4 bases, leaving 8 bases of the junction unmatched. The chain's CDR3 is CASSSAGTGVDEQYF. Here the CDR3 DNA reads TGTGCCAGCAGCTCCGCCGGGACAGGGGTCGACGAGCAGTACTTC.

This chain connects TRBV4-2 to TRBJ2-1; tentatively, D is TRBD2 (5 bases). Trimming took 1 base from V and 7 from J, leaving 8 bases between them. CDR1 LGHNA and CDR2 YNFKEQ come from the germline V gene. The CDR3 totals 13 residues. CDR3 residues: CASSQGPGNEQFF. The CDR3 DNA sequence: TGTGCCAGCAGCCAAGGTCCGGGGAATGAGCAGTTCTTC.

The chain's CDR3 is CASSLWRGYEQYF. The CDR3 DNA follows: TGTGCCAGCAGCTTGTGGAGGGGCTACGAGCAGTACTTC. The rearrangement uses TRBV5-5 and TRBJ2-7; D is possibly TRBD2 (6 bases). V gave up 1 base and J gave up 3 bases, with 8 bases separating them. Germline V CDR1 and CDR2: SGHKS, YYEKEE (reference sequence). CDR3 size: 13 residues.

The genes are TRBV28 and TRBJ1-1; TRBD1 might be the D (6 bases). CDR3 length: 16 residues. Per germline, CDR1 MDHEN and CDR2 SYDVKM. Trimming removed 3 bases at V and 4 bases at J, with 18 bases between. The CDR3 DNA reads TGTGCCAGCAGTTTCAGTTATCGGGGGGCGAGCACTGAAGCTTTCTTT. As protein: CASSFSYRGASTEAFF. The whole variable domain, remainder taken from reference TRBV28 and TRBJ1-1, is DVKVTQSSRYLVKRTGEKVFLECVQDMDHENMFWYRQDPGLGLRLIYFSYDVKMKEKGDIPEGYSVSREKKERFSLILESASTNQTSMYLCASSFSYRGASTEAFFGQGTRLTVV.

The chain employs TRBV5-6 and TRBJ2-7; D is possibly TRBD2 (6 bases). The CDR3 length is 13 residues. Germline V CDR1 and CDR2: SGHDT, YYEEEE. Trimming pared 0 bases from V and 6 bases from J, leaving 10 bases between. In DNA, the CDR3 is TGTGCCAGCAGCTTGGCGGGGGTCGGCGAGCAGTACTTC. This encodes CASSLAGVGEQYF. The variable domain in full, with the rest retrieved from reference TRBV5-6 and TRBJ2-7, is DAGVTQSPTHLIKTRGQQVTLRCSPKSGHDTVSWYQQALGQGPQFIFQYYEEEERQRGNFPDRFSGHQFPNYSSELNVNALLLGDSALYLCASSLAGVGEQYFGPGTRLTVT.

V is TRBV18 and J is TRBJ2-1; 13 bases align to TRBD2. J was trimmed by 3 bases and V by 6 bases; bases with no gene match: 11. Germline CDR1 and CDR2: KGHSH and LQKENI. CDR3 length: 18 amino acids. CDR3 loop: CASSSLLAGGYYYNEQFF. The CDR3 nucleotides read TGTGCCAGCTCCTCCCTACTAGCGGGAGGGTATTACTACAATGAGCAGTTCTTC.

This chain connects TRBV27 to TRBJ2-2; 7 nucleotides match TRBD2. V shed 4 bases, J shed 5 bases, and the junction held 7 bases outside the gene matches. The CDR3 sequence is 15 residues long. Germline assignment: CDR1 MNHEY and CDR2 SMNVEV (reference sequence). The CDR3: CASSYSGSLTGELFF. In DNA, the CDR3 is TGTGCCAGCAGTTATAGCGGGTCGTTAACCGGGGAGCTGTTTTTT.

V usage is TRBV3-1 (or the pseudogene TRBV3-2) and J usage is TRBJ2-2; weak D call: TRBD1 (5 bases). This CDR3 is built from 15 residues. Deletions cut 7 bases from V and 8 bases from J, with 20 bases between. Germline CDR1 LGHDT, CDR2 YNNKEL (reference sequence). The CDR3 is CASTTGGSRVGELFF. CDR3 nucleotide sequence: TGTGCCAGCACCACAGGTGGAAGCCGTGTGGGGGAGCTGTTTTTT.

This clone was detected only a few times. The chain joins TRBV29-1 to TRBJ2-7; TRBD1 might be the D (6 bases). Germline values: CDR1 SQVTM, CDR2 ANQGSEA. CDR3 size: 12 residues. V lost 5 bases and J 2 bases, leaving 10 bases between the germline ends. CDR3 residues: CSVRDKTYEQYF. In DNA, the CDR3 is TGCAGCGTTAGGGACAAAACCTACGAGCAGTACTTC.

The genes are TRBV12-5 and TRBJ2-4; D is unresolved. The germline V gene has CDR1 LGHNT and CDR2 FRNRAP. Trimming took off 2 bases at V and 9 bases at J, with 20 bases between the two ends. This CDR3 comprises 16 residues. Written as DNA, the CDR3 is TGTGCTAGTGGTTTGCCCGCGACACGGAATCAACTCATTCAGTACTTC. The encoded protein is CASGLPATRNQLIQYF.

The chain employs TRBV24-1 and TRBJ2-3; 8 nucleotides align to TRBD1. V gave up 3 bases and J gave up 4 bases; unmatched junction bases: 5. The CDR3 runs to 15 residues. Germline V gene sequence: CDR1 KGHDR, CDR2 SFDVKD. The CDR3 DNA follows: TGTGCCACCAGTGATCCTCGGGACAGGCCAGATACGCAGTATTTT. This sequence encodes CATSDPRDRPDTQYF.

The chain recombines TRBV20-1 with TRBJ1-1; D is uncertain. CDR3 size: 11 residues. CDR1 is DFQATT, CDR2 SNEGSKA, per germline (reference sequence). The ends were cut back, 6 bases at V and 1 base at J, with 6 bases in the middle. The CDR3 sequence: CSAVRNTEAFF. Here the CDR3 DNA reads TGCAGTGCGGTCAGGAACACTGAAGCTTTCTTT.

The chain links TRBV5-1 to TRBJ1-1, with a tentative D call TRBD1 (5 bases). Looked up from germline, CDR1 is SGHRS and CDR2 is YFSETQ. The CDR3 is 16 amino acids. Trimming left V 4 bases short and J 4 bases short, with 20 bases between. The CDR3 protein is CASSPITGSLGTEAFF. CDR3 coding DNA: TGCGCCAGCAGCCCGATAACAGGTTCCCTGGGCACTGAAGCTTTCTTT.

The chain uses TRBV9 and TRBJ1-2; TRBD1 is a possible D gene (6 bases). The CDR3 totals 16 residues. V dropped 4 bases and J dropped 0 bases, with 16 bases sitting between them. Per germline, CDR1 SGDLS and CDR2 YYNGEE. The DNA of the CDR3 is TGTGCCAGCAGCCCTGAAGGGGGGGGTACTAACTATGGCTACACCTTC. It yields the protein CASSPEGGGTNYGYTF.

The V gene is TRBV27, the J gene TRBJ2-2; D possibly corresponds to TRBD1 (6 bases). Trimming cost V 3 bases and J 6 bases, with 14 bases left between them. Per the germline V gene, CDR1 is MNHEY and CDR2 is SMNVEV (reference sequence). The CDR3 consists of 15 residues. The DNA of the CDR3 is TGTGCCAGCAGTTTTTACAGGGAACTCTCCGGGGAGCTGTTTTTT. It yields the protein CASSFYRELSGELFF.

This clone was recorded a few times. This rearrangement joins TRBV19 to TRBJ1-5; no definite D call. V lost 3 bases and J 0 bases, leaving 15 bases between the germline ends. Germline CDR1 reads LNHDA; CDR2 reads SQIVND (reference sequence). This CDR3 region has 17 residues. The DNA of the CDR3 is TGTGCCAGTAGTATTAGTTTAGAGGGTGCTAGCAATCAGCCCCAGCATTTT. The encoded protein is CASSISLEGASNQPQHF.

The chain carries TRBV7-9 and TRBJ1-2; D call uncertain. V was cut by 4 bases and J by 2 bases, with 11 bases left in between. CDR1 and CDR2 from the germline V gene are SEHNR and FQNEAQ (reference sequence). The CDR3 extends over 14 amino acids. CDR3 region: CASSYKDSNYGYTF. The DNA of the CDR3 is TGTGCCAGCAGCTACAAAGACTCGAACTATGGCTACACCTTC.

This rearrangement joins TRBV29-1 to TRBJ2-7; weak D call: TRBD1 (5 bases). CDR1 and CDR2 (germline): SQVTM, ANQGSEA. V lost 6 bases to trimming and J lost 2 bases, with 14 bases between them. CDR3 length: 13 amino acids. Written as DNA, the CDR3 is TGCAGCGTGGAAACAGGTGATGCCTACGAGCAGTACTTC. As protein: CSVETGDAYEQYF.

The gene calls are TRBV7-9 and TRBJ1-4, with 7 positions matching TRBD1. CDR1 SEHNR and CDR2 FQNEAQ come from the germline V gene (reference sequence). The CDR3 sequence is 15 residues long. V gave up 10 bases and J gave up 7 bases; unmatched junction bases: 15. The CDR3 DNA follows: TGTGCCACCCATCGGGCTGAGGGGGCAGGTGAAAAACTGTTTTTT. This encodes CATHRAEGAGEKLFF.

This sequence joins TRBV5-4 and TRBJ1-2, with TRBD1 identical over 9 bases. Germline loops: CDR1 SGHNT, CDR2 YYREEE (reference sequence). The CDR3 has 15 residues. The trim removed 2 bases at V and 2 bases at J, leaving 4 bases unmatched. The CDR3 loop reads CASSFGTGINYGYTF. CDR3 nucleotide sequence: TGTGCCAGCAGCTTTGGGACAGGGATCAACTATGGCTACACCTTC.

The V call is TRBV28, the J call TRBJ1-2; 9 bases map to TRBD1. CDR1 and CDR2 from the germline V gene are MDHEN and SYDVKM. Trimming at V came to 4 bases and at J to 4 bases, leaving 7 bases not matched to a gene. The CDR3 spans 15 residues. CDR3 in amino acids: CASSYTGGASYGYTF. Here the CDR3 DNA reads TGTGCCAGCAGTTATACAGGGGGCGCATCCTATGGCTACACCTTC.

This chain joins TRBV24-1 and TRBJ2-3; TRBD2 matches 10 bases. The CDR3 consists of 18 residues. CDR1 and CDR2 (germline): KGHDR, SFDVKD. The junction had 11 bases not matched to a gene; V was cut back by 3 bases and J by 3 bases. CDR3 in amino acids: CATSDRAGGSLGTDTQYF. The CDR3 nucleotides read TGTGCCACCAGTGATCGAGCGGGAGGGTCCTTAGGGACAGATACGCAGTATTTT.

The chain joins TRBV18 to TRBJ2-6; 9 nucleotides match TRBD1. With V trimmed by 4 bases and J by 0 bases, 4 bases remained unmatched. The CDR3 consists of 17 residues. CDR1 KGHSH and CDR2 LQKENI come from the germline V gene. DNA of the CDR3: TGTGCCAGCTCACGGGGACAGGGAAACTCTGGGGCCAACGTCCTGACTTTC. It specifies CASSRGQGNSGANVLTF.

The chain is built from TRBV28 and TRBJ1-3, with TRBD1 matching 8 bases. Trimming cost V 2 bases and J 2 bases; bases outside gene matches: 2. The CDR3 has 15 amino acids. The germline CDR1 and CDR2 sequences are MDHEN and SYDVKM. CDR3 sequence: CASSLIRGPGNTIYF. The CDR3, as DNA: TGTGCCAGCAGTTTAATCAGGGGGCCTGGAAACACCATATATTTT.

The V gene is TRBV30, the J gene TRBJ1-5; D remains ambiguous. Trimming left V 2 bases short and J 1 base short, with 12 bases between. Germline V gene lookup returns CDR1 GTSNPN and CDR2 SVGIG (reference sequence). This CDR3 is built from 15 residues. The CDR3 coding sequence is TGTGCCTGGAGTCGGGGAGAAAAGAGCAATCAGCCCCAGCATTTT. Translating it yields CAWSRGEKSNQPQHF.

The rearrangement links TRBV12-5 to TRBJ1-5; 7 nucleotides line up with TRBD1. V trimming: 1 base; J trimming: 2 bases; junction bases outside the gene matches: 8. Germline CDR1 is LGHNT and CDR2 is FRNRAP. CDR3 length: 17 residues. The CDR3 DNA follows: TGTGCTAGTGGTTTGGCCCCCGACAGGGCCCGCAATCAGCCCCAGCATTTT. Translating it yields CASGLAPDRARNQPQHF. Full variable domain (missing parts from reference TRBV12-5 and TRBJ1-5): DARVTQTPRHKVTEMGQEVTMRCQPILGHNTVFWYRQTMMQGLELLAYFRNRAPLDDSGMPKDRFSAEMPDATLATLKIQPSEPRDSAVYFCASGLAPDRARNQPQHFGDGTRLSIL.

The chain is built from TRBV5-1 and TRBJ2-5; no definite D call. This CDR3 spans 14 amino acids. Trimming took off 4 bases at V and 1 base at J, with 11 bases between the two ends. The germline CDR1 and CDR2 sequences are SGHRS and YFSETQ. The CDR3 sequence is CASSPELGQETQYF. In DNA form, the CDR3 reads TGCGCCAGCAGCCCGGAGCTCGGCCAAGAGACCCAGTACTTC.

The genes are TRBV7-2 and TRBJ2-1; 12 bases fit TRBD2. V gave up 1 base and J gave up 0 bases; unmatched junction bases: 7. CDR1 is SGHTA, CDR2 FQGNSA, per germline. The CDR3 consists of 19 residues. CDR3 region: CASSLVASGRGSSYNEQFF. CDR3 coding DNA: TGTGCCAGCAGCTTAGTAGCTAGCGGGAGGGGGAGCTCCTACAATGAGCAGTTCTTC.

The J gene is TRBJ1-2, the V gene TRBV12-3 or TRBV12-4; 7 bases are a match to TRBD1. V shed 5 bases, J shed 8 bases, and the junction held 8 bases outside the gene matches. The CDR3 consists of 13 residues. The DNA for the CDR3 is TGTGCCAGCAGTACCACAGGGGCGGGAGGCTACACCTTC. Its protein is CASSTTGAGGYTF.

This rearrangement joins TRBV5-5 to TRBJ1-2; perhaps TRBD1 as D (6 bases). Trimming removed 4 bases at V and 4 bases at J, with 23 bases between. CDR1 and CDR2 from the germline V gene are SGHKS and YYEKEE (reference sequence). The CDR3 sequence is 17 residues long. CDR3 in DNA: TGTGCCAGCAGCCCTGGAGTGTCTGGACAGCCTATCTATGGCTACACCTTC. Translating gives CASSPGVSGQPIYGYTF.